This T cell receptor beta chain comes out of a study of blood T cell repertoires in COVID-19. The method was immunoSEQ multiplex PCR; TCRdb's version includes in-frame clones alone and lacks a portion of them. The sample has over 250,000 clones, around nine tenths seen once; the top ten hold less than 3%. Trimming stripped 7 bases from V and 0 bases from J, with 10 bases between. The CDR3 consists of 14 residues. The V gene's germline CDR1 is SNHLY and CDR2 FYNNEI. Specimen: PBMCs or T cells enriched from blood (not recorded which). The chain uses TRBV2 and TRBJ1-5; no reliable D call. This clonotype originated in a woman between 18 and 29 years old who had recovered from COVID-19. The CDR3 region is CASNVRNSNQPQHF. The CDR3 DNA sequence: TGTGCCAGCAATGTTAGAAATAGCAATCAGCCCCAGCATTTT.